Each of the 12 T cell receptor beta chains below was sequenced from the same sample in a study of T cell changes during pregnancy in multiple sclerosis. The repertoire was sequenced with immunoSEQ multiplex PCR; TCRdb's copy has only in-frame clones and lacks some. This table holds fewer than 60,000 clones, more than 90% found once. The sample was peripheral blood, taken after pregnancy. Receptors originate from a female donor in good health, enrolled as a control in a pregnancy study.

This clone showed up just a few times. This specimen includes other DNA sequences encoding the same CDR3. The chain couples TRBV29-1 to TRBJ1-1; D is unclear. The CDR3 length is 11 residues. The germline V gene encodes CDR1 SQVTM and CDR2 ANQGSEA. The V and J ends lost 6 bases and 1 base respectively, with 6 bases between them. The CDR3 here is CSVRENTEAFF. As DNA, the CDR3 is TGCAGCGTGAGGGAGAACACTGAAGCTTTCTTT. Together with reference TRBV29-1 and TRBJ1-1, the CDR3 gives the full variable domain: SAVISQKPSRDICQRGTSLTIQCQVDSQVTMMFWYRQQPGQSLTLIATANQGSEATYESGFVIDKFPISRPNLTFSTLTVSNMSPEDSSIYLCSVRENTEAFFGQGTRLTVV.

This rearrangement joins TRBV7-2 to TRBJ2-1; unclear D gene. Deletions cut 0 bases from V and 4 bases from J, with 7 bases between. The CDR3 covers 14 residues. Per the germline V gene, CDR1 is SGHTA and CDR2 is FQGNSA. CDR3 in DNA: TGTGCCAGCAGCTTAGCGTTCGTATACAATGAGCAGTTCTTC. Translating it yields CASSLAFVYNEQFF.

The genes are TRBV5-4 and TRBJ2-7, with D maybe TRBD1 (6 bases). V shed 4 bases and J shed 3 bases, with 17 bases lying between them. Germline V gene data show CDR1 as SGHNT and CDR2 as YYREEE (reference sequence). The CDR3 runs to 15 residues. The CDR3 reads CASSIRDTPHYEQYF. In DNA, the CDR3 is TGTGCCAGCAGCATACGGGACACTCCCCACTACGAGCAGTACTTC.

The chain combines TRBV21-1 with TRBJ1-1; the table's D gene call, TRBD1, was not cross checked with the DNA. TRBV21-1 is termed a pseudogene. This CDR3 has 15 amino acids. The CDR3 DNA sequence: TGTGCCAGCAGCAAAGAAGACAGACAGGACACTGAAGCTTTCTTT. Translated: CASSKEDRQDTEAFF.

The rearrangement uses TRBV6-6 and TRBJ1-3; a possible D gene is TRBD1 (5 bases). The CDR3 is 16 amino acids. V was cut by 8 bases and J by 0 bases, with 17 bases left in between. Germline V gene sequence: CDR1 MNHNY, CDR2 SVGAGI (reference sequence). The CDR3 nucleotides read TGTGCCAGCCAAGGGGTACCTCCTGACTCTGGAAACACCATATATTTT. This sequence encodes CASQGVPPDSGNTIYF.

This clone was observed once. The chain uses TRBV6-5 and TRBJ1-2; TRBD1 matches at 7 bases. The CDR3 is 15 residues long. Germline V CDR1 and CDR2: MNHEY, SVGAGI. J was trimmed by 3 bases and V by 7 bases; bases with no gene match: 11. CDR3 in DNA: TGTGCCAGCACACATGGGCAGGGGGGTCACTATGGCTACACCTTC. Protein sequence: CASTHGQGGHYGYTF.

This clone appeared once. This chain connects TRBV18 to TRBJ1-5; D possibly corresponds to TRBD1 (6 bases). CDR1 is KGHSH, CDR2 LQKENI, per germline. CDR3 size: 15 residues. The V and J ends lost 1 base and 5 bases respectively, with 12 bases between them. The CDR3 loop is CASSPRNYRDQPQHF. CDR3 DNA sequence: TGTGCCAGCTCACCACGAAATTACAGGGATCAGCCCCAGCATTTT.

This CDR3 is CASSAGGGAYNEQFF. CDR3 DNA sequence: TGTGCCAGCAGCGCAGGCGGGGGTGCCTACAATGAGCAGTTCTTC. This chain uses TRBV9 with TRBJ2-1; 7 nucleotides line up with TRBD2. Germline values: CDR1 SGDLS, CDR2 YYNGEE. This CDR3 spans 15 amino acids. The ends lost 3 bases at V and 2 bases at J; junction bases unmatched: 5.

The chain couples TRBV30 to TRBJ1-6, with D possibly matching TRBD1 (5 bases). The V end lost 4 bases, the J end lost 6 bases, and 13 bases lay between the germline ends. This CDR3 is 14 amino acids long. Germline loops: CDR1 GTSNPN, CDR2 SVGIG (reference sequence). CDR3 region: CAWTPGGGNSPLHF. DNA for the CDR3: TGTGCCTGGACCCCCGGGGGGGGTAATTCACCCCTCCACTTT.

V and J are TRBV6-5 and TRBJ1-6; 8 bases are shared with TRBD1. The V and J ends lost 5 bases and 11 bases, in that order; junction bases with no gene match: 5. The CDR3 extends over 13 amino acids. Germline loops: CDR1 MNHEY, CDR2 SVGAGI. The CDR3 coding sequence is TGTGCCAGCAGTAGAACAGGGGGGCCACCCCTCCACTTT. This translates into CASSRTGGPPLHF.

This rearrangement joins TRBV12-5 to TRBJ1-5; tentative D call: TRBD1 (5 bases). Germline values: CDR1 LGHNT, CDR2 FRNRAP. Trimming took 5 bases from V and 7 from J, leaving 21 bases between them. CDR3 size: 16 residues. CDR3 coding DNA: TGTGCTAGTGGTAGCGGGGACGGAAACTTTCGCCAGCCCCAGCATTTT. Encoded protein: CASGSGDGNFRQPQHF.

This clone is a singleton in its sample. The V and J genes are TRBV18 and TRBJ2-7; TRBD1 might be the D (5 bases). The CDR3 contains 14 residues. Between the trimmed V and J ends, which lost 0 bases and 3 bases, there was a span of 9 bases. The germline gives CDR1 KGHSH, CDR2 LQKENI. The CDR3: CASSPPAGHYEQYF. CDR3 sequence (DNA): TGTGCCAGCTCACCACCGGCCGGACACTACGAGCAGTACTTC.